A selection of T cell receptor beta chains follows, all from one sample in a study of CD4 and CD8 cells across lung adenocarcinoma regions. TCRdb re-called the PCR reads with MiXCR, one entry per CDR3 protein. Of about 6,500 distinct CDR3 sequences in the sample, 51% are singletons; the top ten hold 25% to 35%. Source material: CD4+ T cells from the center of a lung tumor. The source is a female donor with lung adenocarcinoma. The CD4 and CD8 labels of this study may be unreliable. Each CDR3 is given with its conserved first and last residue. A D gene is named only where the DNA matches it firmly. A row's size may be missing; if present it is once, few, many or a size class.

>TRBV6-4|TRBJ2-5|-|-
TGTGCGGGCATCGGACAGCGTGACAAAGAGACCCAGTATTTC
CAGIGQRDKETQYF
>TRBV10-1|TRBJ2-5|-|TRBD2
TGCGCCAGCAGTCCTTCGGGGGGTGATGGAGAGACCCAGTACTTC
CASSPSGGDGETQYF
>TRBV6-1|TRBJ2-3|-|-
TGTGCCAGCAGTGAAGCTAGCGGCAAAGAGACCCAGTATTTT
CASSEASGKETQYF
>TRBV6-1|TRBJ2-7|-|-
TGTGCCAGCAGTGAAGCGGGCGCAGGGTTCGATGAGCAGTACTTC
CASSEAGAGFDEQYF
>TRBV6-1|TRBJ2-7|-|-
TGTGCCAGCAGTGAAGCTAACAGCGCCTACGAGCAGTACTTC
CASSEANSAYEQYF
>TRBV25-1|TRBJ2-3|-|TRBD2
TGTGCCAGCAGTGAGGGGGGGAGCACAGGTGCGCAGTATTTT
CASSEGGSTGAQYF
>TRBV12-3/TRBV12-4|TRBJ2-1|many|TRBD2
TGTGCCAGCAGACCGACTAGCGCCAATGAGCAGTTCTTC
CASRPTSANEQFF
>TRBV6-1|TRBJ2-3|-|TRBD1
TGTGCGGGCAGAGGGGGCCGGGACGAAGAGACGCAGTATTTT
CAGRGGRDEETQYF
>TRBV5-6|TRBJ2-4|-|-
TGTGCCAGCAGCTTATACGGGGACAAAAACATTCAGTACTTC
CASSLYGDKNIQYF
>TRBV14|TRBJ2-3|-|-
TGTGCCAGCAGCCAAGCTGGGTTGAGCACAGATACGCAGTATTTT
CASSQAGLSTDTQYF
>TRBV10-3|TRBJ1-1|-|-
TGTGCCATCAGAGAAGGGGTGGGGACTGAAGCTTTCTTT
CAIREGVGTEAFF
>TRBV7-6|TRBJ2-3|-|-
TGTGCCAGCAGCCTCAACCCCGGAGATACGCAGTATTTT
CASSLNPGDTQYF
>TRBV6-1|TRBJ1-6|few|-
TGTGCCAGCAGTGCCCCGGGGGGGACCCATTTAGGTTCACCCCTCCACTTT
CASSAPGGTHLGSPLHF
>TRBV10-1|TRBJ2-1|-|-
TGCGCCAGCAGTAGCTACAATGAGCAGTTCTTC
CASSSYNEQFF
>TRBV6-1|TRBJ1-3|few|-
TGTGCCAGCAGGACCGGGGACGCGGGAAACACCATATATTTT
CASRTGDAGNTIYF
>TRBV10-1|TRBJ2-4|-|-
TGCGCCTCGGAGCTGGGAGCCAAAGATATTCAGTACTTC
CASELGAKDIQYF
>TRBV24-1|TRBJ2-7|-|-
TGTGCCACCCACCCCCCCAACCGGCTCTCCTACGAGCAGTACTTC
CATHPPNRLSYEQYF
>TRBV6-5|TRBJ2-1|-|-
TGTGCCAGCAGATCCCCCCCGGACAATGAGCAGTTCTTC
CASRSPPDNEQFF
>TRBV7-2|TRBJ2-1|-|-
TGTGCCAGCAGCCGAGGGGTCACCAATGAGCAGTTCTTC
CASSRGVTNEQFF
>TRBV6-1|TRBJ1-2|-|-
TGTGCCAGCATGGGTCACACTAACTATGGCTACACCTTC
CASMGHTNYGYTF
>TRBV6-1|TRBJ2-3|-|-
TGTGCCAGGGGTTTCCCCATAGAGGGGGAGTATTTT
CARGFPIEGEYF
>TRBV6-5|TRBJ2-1|-|TRBD2
TGTGCCAGCAGTTACGTAGCGGGACCACAGGGTGAGCAGTTCTTC
CASSYVAGPQGEQFF
>TRBV6-1|TRBJ1-2|-|-
TGTGCCAGCAGAAAAGACAGCGCGGGCTATGGCTACACCTTC
CASRKDSAGYGYTF
>TRBV6-4|TRBJ2-7|-|-
TGTGCCAGCAGTGATTCGAGTCGCTTGAGCGAGCAGTACTTC
CASSDSSRLSEQYF
>TRBV7-8|TRBJ2-7|few|-
TGTGCCAGCAGCTTAGCGCGGGCAGGGGACGAGCAGTACTTC
CASSLARAGDEQYF
>TRBV10-1|TRBJ2-3|-|-
TGCGTCACGGGACTGGAAGCCAAAGATATGCAGTATTTT
CVTGLEAKDMQYF
>TRBV12-3/TRBV12-4|TRBJ2-1|few|-
TGTGCCAGCGGGGAGCATGAGCAGTTCTTC
CASGEHEQFF
>TRBV10-1|TRBJ2-1|-|TRBD2
TGCGCCAGCAGTGGTACTAGCGGGGGGCCAAGCCCCTACAATGAGCAGTTCTTC
CASSGTSGGPSPYNEQFF
>TRBV24-1|TRBJ1-5|-|-
TGTGCCACCAGTGCCGCATGGGGGAATGGGCAGCCCCAGCATTTT
CATSAAWGNGQPQHF
>TRBV7-6|TRBJ2-1|-|TRBD1
TGTGCCAGCAGCTCCACAGGGGGAGGTCACAATGAGCAGTTCTTC
CASSSTGGGHNEQFF
>TRBV6-1|TRBJ2-3|-|TRBD2
TGTGCCAGCAGGACTAGCCCAGGGTATAGCACAAATATGCAGTATTTT
CASRTSPGYSTNMQYF
>TRBV20-1|TRBJ2-5|-|TRBD1
TGCAGTGTTGCGGGACAGGGATTTTTAGAGACCCAGTACTTC
CSVAGQGFLETQYF
>TRBV7-2|TRBJ2-2|-|-
TGTGCCAGCACCTACTTGAGGTCCACCGGGGAGCTGTTTTTT
CASTYLRSTGELFF
>TRBV6-5|TRBJ2-1|few|TRBD2
TGTGCCAGCAGTTACCTACTAGCGGGAGGGCCGGATGAGCAGTTCTTC
CASSYLLAGGPDEQFF
>TRBV7-2|TRBJ2-2|-|-
TGTGCCAGCAGCCTAGTCCGGGGGACCGGGACGCTGTTTTTT
CASSLVRGTGTLFF
>TRBV11-3|TRBJ2-3|-|-
TGTGCCAGCAGCTTAGACGGAAATACAGATACGCAGTATTTT
CASSLDGNTDTQYF
>TRBV11-2|TRBJ2-3|-|-
TGTGCCAGCAGCCAGATTGATACGCAGTATTTT
CASSQIDTQYF
>TRBV6-6|TRBJ1-5|medium-sized|-
TGTGCCAGCAGCAAGTCGGATAGCAATCAGCCCCAGCATTTT
CASSKSDSNQPQHF
>TRBV6-1|TRBJ1-2|few|-
TGTGCCAGCAGACCGGGGGCAGGCAAAAGCAGTGGCTATGGCTACACCTTC
CASRPGAGKSSGYGYTF
>TRBV25-1|TRBJ1-1|few|TRBD1
TGTGCCAGCCGGACAGGGTACACTGAAGCTTTCTTT
CASRTGYTEAFF
>TRBV7-2|TRBJ2-1|medium-sized|-
TGTGCCAGCAGCTATAAGGGAGGTCTCAGCTACAATGAGCAGTTCTTC
CASSYKGGLSYNEQFF
>TRBV3-1|TRBJ2-2|many|-
TGTGCCAGCACCCCCCAACTGAACACCGGGGAGCTGTTTTTT
CASTPQLNTGELFF
>TRBV24-1|TRBJ2-3|-|TRBD1
TGTGCCACCAGGAGGACAGGGGAATCCGATACGCAGTATTTT
CATRRTGESDTQYF
>TRBV10-1|TRBJ2-4|-|TRBD2
TGCGTCACCGGACTAGAAGGTAAAAACATTCAGTACTTC
CVTGLEGKNIQYF
>TRBV6-1|TRBJ2-1|few|-
TGTGCCAGCAGCCCCTGGGCGGGGTCTTCCTACAATGAGCAGTTCTTC
CASSPWAGSSYNEQFF
>TRBV6-1|TRBJ2-6|-|-
TGTGCCAGCAGTCCTGCCTCACTCTCTGGGGCCAACGTCCTGACTTTC
CASSPASLSGANVLTF
>TRBV20-1|TRBJ2-1|-|TRBD2
TGCAGTGCGTGGACTAGCGGGCCCCGAGCAGATGAGCAGTTCTTC
CSAWTSGPRADEQFF
>TRBV28|TRBJ2-4|few|-
TGTGCCAGCAGTTTATTATCTACTACGGTGGACATTCAGTACTTC
CASSLLSTTVDIQYF
>TRBV11-2|TRBJ2-3|-|-
TGTGGCGCGAGCCCCGGGGGAGGTGACCCAGAGACCCAGTATTTC
CGASPGGGDPETQYF
>TRBV6-4|TRBJ2-3|medium-sized|-
TGTGCCAGCAGTGACTCGTCGGGCGAGACAGATACGCAGTATTTT
CASSDSSGETDTQYF
>TRBV6-6|TRBJ2-7|many|TRBD2
TGTGCCAGCAGTTTGGGACTAGAGGGTACCTACGAGCAGTACTTC
CASSLGLEGTYEQYF
>TRBV12-3/TRBV12-4|TRBJ2-5|-|-
TGTGCCAGCAGTTTACCAGGGACCAATGAAGAGACCCAGTACTTC
CASSLPGTNEETQYF
>TRBV10-1|TRBJ2-5|few|-
TGCGCCAGCAGTGAGTCCGGGGATACCGAGACCCAGTACTTC
CASSESGDTETQYF
>TRBV6-1|TRBJ1-4|once|-
TGTGCCAGCAGTGAAAGTCGGCTGAATGAAAAACTGTTTTTT
CASSESRLNEKLFF
>TRBV27|TRBJ2-3|once|TRBD2
TGTGCCAGCAGTCCAATGTCTCGCGGGAGAAAGCTAGATACGCAGTATTTT
CASSPMSRGRKLDTQYF